Listed below are T cell receptor beta chains from one sample, sequenced in a study of blood T cell repertoires in COVID-19. Sequencing was performed with immunoSEQ multiplex PCR; in TCRdb, only in-frame clones are kept and a portion is missing. The repertoire holds about 160,000 clones, with more than 70% as singletons. The source material was PBMCs or T cells enriched from blood (not recorded which). These receptors originate from a man aged 35 to 55 who had recovered from COVID-19. CDR3s include the opening cysteine and the closing phenylalanine or tryptophan.

j_call v_call cdr3_aa
TRBJ1-6 TRBV6-5 CASSYVTGGHNSPLHF
TRBJ1-5 TRBV15 CATSRDCQAQILAQHF
TRBJ2-2 TRBV2 CASSVKSSGELFF
TRBJ1-5 TRBV6-1 CASSEVWTGGNQPQHF
TRBJ2-7 TRBV30 CAWSLLGGGAYEQYF
TRBJ1-1 TRBV5-1 CASSLGPQGAGSTEAFF
TRBJ1-1 TRBV19 CASSTADMPNTEAFF
TRBJ1-2 TRBV30 CAWSVRGGAYGYTF
TRBJ2-7 TRBV4-2 CASSQTGVQGYEQYF
TRBJ2-6 TRBV5-4 CASSSGGTGGPGGANVLTF
TRBJ2-7 TRBV11-2 CASSLNPGQTYEQYF
TRBJ2-1 TRBV7-6 CASSVKGDWQNEQFF
TRBJ2-3 TRBV7-9 CASARRASGGAGDTQYF
TRBJ2-2 TRBV3-1/TRBV3-2 CASSVLETGELFF
TRBJ2-1 TRBV30 CAWEGGAYYNEQFF
TRBJ1-2 TRBV19 CASSGQAYGYTF
TRBJ2-3 TRBV5-4 CASSFTSGAPTDTQYF
TRBJ1-4 TRBV7-9 CASSRDSGEKLFF
TRBJ1-1 TRBV5-4 CASSGAAGALTEAFF
TRBJ2-6 TRBV9 CASTGGGADGANVLTF
TRBJ2-7 TRBV27 CASSLSGQAEQYF
TRBJ2-3 TRBV9 CASSVDPLSGTLTDTQYF
TRBJ2-2 TRBV6-5 CASSYSNFDGELFF
TRBJ2-1 TRBV19 CASSIDLNNEQFF
TRBJ2-1 TRBV11-2 CASSSPTAGVNEQFF
TRBJ1-6 TRBV3-1/TRBV3-2 CASSSGQWNSPLHF
TRBJ1-1 TRBV7-3 CASSLSPGTFTEAFF
TRBJ2-4 TRBV27 CASRTPLENIQYF
TRBJ2-3 TRBV7-3 CASSISGGARTDTQYF
TRBJ1-5 TRBV3-1/TRBV3-2 CASSPDGGQPQHF
TRBJ1-4 TRBV4-1 CASSQDREWDEKLFF
TRBJ1-1 TRBV29-1 CSVGDRANLNTEAFF
TRBJ2-3 TRBV7-7 CASSPGTGPLHTQYF
TRBJ1-5 TRBV6-1 CASSETSEYYQPQHF
TRBJ1-4 TRBV5-1 CASSNGGGNEKLFF